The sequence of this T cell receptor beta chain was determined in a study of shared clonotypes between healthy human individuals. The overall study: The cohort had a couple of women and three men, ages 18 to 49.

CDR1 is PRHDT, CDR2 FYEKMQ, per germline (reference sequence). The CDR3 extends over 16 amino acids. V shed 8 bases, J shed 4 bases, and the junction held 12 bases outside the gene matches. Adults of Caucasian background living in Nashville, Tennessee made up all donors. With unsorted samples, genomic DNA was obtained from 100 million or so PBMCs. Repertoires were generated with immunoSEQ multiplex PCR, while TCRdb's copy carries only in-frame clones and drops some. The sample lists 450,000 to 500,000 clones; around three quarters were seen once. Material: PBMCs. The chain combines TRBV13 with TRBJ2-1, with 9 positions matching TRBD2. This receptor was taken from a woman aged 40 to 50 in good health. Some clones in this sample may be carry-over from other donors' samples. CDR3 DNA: TGTGCCAGCGGTGGGGGAGCGGGAGGACGTTACAATGAGCAGTTCTTC. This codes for CASGGGAGGRYNEQFF.